Shown below are 25 T cell receptor beta chains from a single sample sequenced in a study of regulatory T cells in long-lasting Graves disease. Construction of TCR beta libraries relied on iRepertoire HTBI primers and on Arm-PCR targeting CDR3 regions. TCRdb independently ran MiXCR on the multiplex PCR reads; one entry per CDR3 protein. The table has hundreds of thousands of distinct CDR3 sequences, about 32% seen once. Time point of the sample: persistent/refractory GD, antithyroid drugs over 5 years with positive TRAb. The TCR library was made from RNA that had been extracted from PBMCs in TRIzol. This specimen was peripheral blood mononuclear cells (PBMCs), taken when the disease was refractory, from a patient treated with antithyroid drugs. Source of these receptors: a female donor with Graves disease.

This chain joins TRBV15 and TRBJ1-4; no definite D call. Looked up from germline, CDR1 is LNHNV and CDR2 is YYDKDF (reference sequence). With 4 bases removed from V and 8 bases from J, the gap between germline ends came to 5 bases. This CDR3 is 11 amino acids long. CDR3 region: CATSNVEKLFF. The CDR3 nucleotides are TGTGCCACCAGCAACGTCGAAAAACTGTTTTTT.

V and J are TRBV6-1 and TRBJ2-7; 10 nucleotides match TRBD2. The V gene end was trimmed by 2 bases and the J gene end by 7 bases; junction bases not matched to a gene: 14. Germline V CDR1 and CDR2: MNHNS, SASEGT. This CDR3 has 17 amino acids. The CDR3 coding sequence is TGTGCCAGCAGTGAAAGGCTAGCGGGAGACACCAGAGGTGAGCAGTACTTC. It codes for CASSERLAGDTRGEQYF.

The chain carries TRBV7-9 and TRBJ1-2, with TRBD1 as a possible D gene (5 bases). The CDR3 loop spans 13 amino acids. The germline V and J ends were trimmed by 5 bases and 4 bases, with 11 bases remaining between them. Germline V CDR1 and CDR2: SEHNR, FQNEAQ (reference sequence). CDR3 in amino acids: CASSGLDTYGYTF. The CDR3 nucleotides are TGTGCCAGCAGCGGTCTGGACACCTATGGCTACACCTTC. The variable domain in full, with the rest retrieved from reference TRBV7-9 and TRBJ1-2, is DTGVSQNPRHKITKRGQNVTFRCDPISEHNRLYWYRQTLGQGPEFLTYFQNEAQLEKSRLLSDRFSAERPKGSFSTLEIQRTEQGDSAMYLCASSGLDTYGYTFGSGTRLTVV.

The V and J genes are TRBV5-5 and TRBJ1-1, with D perhaps matching TRBD1 (6 bases). Trimming removed 2 bases at V and 0 bases at J, with 17 bases between. Germline CDR1 is SGHKS and CDR2 is YYEKEE (reference sequence). The CDR3 consists of 17 residues. The CDR3 nucleotides read TGTGCCAGCAGCTTCACTTCCCGAGGGGGTATGAACACTGAAGCTTTCTTT. Its translation is CASSFTSRGGMNTEAFF.

The chain joins TRBV10-1 to TRBJ1-2; D uncertain. This CDR3 has 13 amino acids. Germline CDR1 reads WNHNN; CDR2 reads SYGVQD (reference sequence). Trimming stripped 8 bases from V and 8 bases from J, with 18 bases between. DNA for the CDR3: TGCGCCAGCGCGAGTTCACCCATGCAGGGCTACACCTTC. The encoded protein is CASASSPMQGYTF.

V is TRBV19 and J is TRBJ1-2, with unresolved D. Germline CDR1 LNHDA, CDR2 SQIVND (reference sequence). Trimming pared 6 bases from V and 5 bases from J, leaving 16 bases between. This CDR3 comprises 14 residues. The CDR3 bases are TGTGCCAGTAGCCCGCGGTCGGCAGAGTATGGCTACACCTTC. Translating it yields CASSPRSAEYGYTF.

J is TRBJ1-2 and V is TRBV3-1, with 7 bases lining up with TRBD1. The J segment lost 4 bases and the V segment lost 0 bases, leaving 5 bases of the junction unmatched. The germline gives CDR1 LGHDT, CDR2 YNNKEL (reference sequence). The CDR3 sequence is 15 residues long. CDR3 region: CASSQDLRGLYGYTF. CDR3 DNA: TGTGCCAGCAGCCAAGATCTAAGGGGGCTCTATGGCTACACCTTC.

This clonotype was detected a few times. The rearrangement joins TRBV12-3 or TRBV12-4 to TRBJ1-5; D remains ambiguous. This CDR3 contains 15 residues. V dropped 2 bases and J dropped 5 bases, with 13 bases sitting between them. The chain's CDR3 is CASSLLSRRDQPQHF. CDR3 bases: TGTGCCAGCAGTTTACTTTCAAGGCGGGATCAGCCCCAGCATTTT.

The chain employs TRBV11-2 and TRBJ2-7; D tentatively reads TRBD1 or TRBD2 (5 bases each). This CDR3 contains 16 residues. V lost 0 bases and J lost 3, with 15 bases in between. CDR1 and CDR2 (germline): SGHAT, FQNNGV. The CDR3 is CASSLDRGAVFYEQYF. CDR3 DNA: TGTGCCAGCAGCTTAGATAGAGGGGCGGTGTTCTACGAGCAGTACTTC.

The CDR3 DNA reads TGTGCCAGCAGTTTCGACAGGGGTGGGGAAAAACTGTTTTTT. The encoded protein is CASSFDRGGEKLFF. V is TRBV7-2 and J is TRBJ1-4; the match to TRBD1 covers 8 bases. There are 14 residues in the CDR3. The germline gives CDR1 SGHTA, CDR2 FQGNSA. Trimming took 6 bases from V and 8 from J; bases not matched to a gene: 8.

The chain employs TRBV14 and TRBJ1-6; D is unclear. This CDR3 has 13 amino acids. The V end was cut by 2 bases, the J end by 9 bases, with 8 bases between. Germline loops: CDR1 SGHDN, CDR2 FVKESK. The CDR3 DNA follows: TGTGCCAGCAGCCAACGGGGAATTTCACCCCTCCACTTT. This encodes CASSQRGISPLHF.

This clonotype was seen only a few times. The CDR3 bases are TGTGCCAGCAGCGTAAACGCGGGAGTAAGAGAGACCCAGTACTTC. Its translation is CASSVNAGVRETQYF. The genes are TRBV9 and TRBJ2-5, with 7 bases that match TRBD2. The V segment lost 1 base and the J segment 4 bases; nucleotides outside the gene matches: 7. The CDR3 runs to 15 residues. CDR1 SGDLS and CDR2 YYNGEE come from the germline V gene.

This clonotype showed up just a few times. J is TRBJ2-5 and V is TRBV5-4; D might be TRBD2 (5 bases). Germline CDR1 and CDR2: SGHNT and YYREEE (reference sequence). This CDR3 comprises 14 residues. Between the trimmed V and J ends, which lost 0 bases and 5 bases, there was a span of 11 bases. The CDR3 bases are TGTGCCAGCAGCTTGGCCCGTGGAGGCGAGACCCAGTACTTC. This codes for CASSLARGGETQYF.

The chain joins TRBV7-2 to TRBJ1-2; 8 positions match TRBD1. The CDR3 covers 15 residues. V was clipped by 1 base and J by 5 bases; unmatched bases: 6. Germline V gives CDR1 SGHTA, CDR2 FQGNSA. The CDR3 DNA follows: TGTGCCAGCAGCTTAGATGCAGGGGGCGGGTATGGCTACACCTTC. Its translation: CASSLDAGGGYGYTF.

CDR3 amino acids: CASSDLRFGSNQPQHF. DNA for the CDR3: TGCGCCAGCAGTGATCTGCGATTTGGGAGCAATCAGCCCCAGCATTTT. This chain links TRBV10-2 with TRBJ1-5; unclear D gene. Trimming cost V 3 bases and J 1 base, with 13 bases left between them. This CDR3 region has 16 residues. Germline loops: CDR1 WSHSY, CDR2 SAAADI.

The chain has TRBV19 and TRBJ1-5, with 8 bases matching TRBD1. The length of the CDR3 is 18 residues. The V segment lost 2 bases and the J segment 2 bases; nucleotides outside the gene matches: 11. Per germline, CDR1 LNHDA and CDR2 SQIVND (reference sequence). CDR3 amino acids: CASSITAGQGSGNQPQHF. The CDR3 bases are TGTGCCAGTAGTATAACCGCTGGACAGGGAAGTGGCAATCAGCCCCAGCATTTT.

The CDR3 DNA reads TGCAGTGCTAGAGAGCCGGGACCCGCAGAGACCCAGTACTTC. It specifies CSAREPGPAETQYF. The chain has TRBV20-1 and TRBJ2-5, with D perhaps TRBD1 or TRBD2 (5 bases each). This CDR3 contains 14 residues. Germline-derived CDR1 and CDR2 are DFQATT and SNEGSKA (reference sequence). V shed 0 bases and J shed 4 bases, with 12 bases lying between them.

In the case of this clonotype: A much larger clone differs from this one at a single base, so this may be a read error. This sequence joins TRBV2 and TRBJ1-5; 7 bases are shared with TRBD1. The CDR3 is made up of 16 amino acids. Germline-derived CDR1 and CDR2 are SNHLY and FYNNEI. The CDR3 is CAGSERRGDSNQPQHF. The CDR3 coding sequence is TGTGCCGGCAGTGAACGCAGGGGGGATAGCAATCAGCCCCAGCATTTT.

This chain joins TRBV6-2 or TRBV6-3 and TRBJ2-5; unclear D gene. Germline V gene sequence: CDR1 MNHEY, CDR2 SVGEGT. Trimming cost V 6 bases and J 6 bases, with 8 bases left between them. The length of the CDR3 is 11 residues. Written as DNA, the CDR3 is TGTGCCAGCAGGCGCCAGAAGACCCAGTACTTC. As protein: CASRRQKTQYF.

This clonotype was detected a few times. The CDR3 spells CASSQFPGHSSYEQYF. The CDR3 DNA follows: TGTGCCAGCAGCCAATTCCCGGGACACAGCTCCTACGAGCAGTACTTC. This chain links TRBV3-1 with TRBJ2-7; D is perhaps TRBD1 (6 bases). CDR3 length equals 16 residues. Per the germline V gene, CDR1 is LGHDT and CDR2 is YNNKEL (reference sequence). With 2 bases removed from V and 0 bases from J, the gap between germline ends came to 14 bases.

The chain has TRBV12-3 or TRBV12-4 and TRBJ1-1; 9 nucleotides agree with TRBD1. Trimming took 7 bases from V and 0 from J; bases not matched to a gene: 6. This CDR3 is 15 amino acids long. This chain's CDR3 is CASTQTGGMNTEAFF. The CDR3 DNA follows: TGTGCCAGCACCCAGACAGGGGGGATGAACACTGAAGCTTTCTTT.

This clonotype was recorded a few times. This rearrangement joins TRBV3-1 to TRBJ1-2, with D perhaps TRBD1 (6 bases). V lost 10 bases and J 4 bases, leaving 13 bases between the germline ends. CDR3 length: 12 residues. Germline CDR1 is LGHDT and CDR2 is YNNKEL (reference sequence). The CDR3, as DNA: TGTGCCACCGAGGACAGAACCTATGGCTACACCTTC. Translating gives CATEDRTYGYTF.

The chain recombines TRBV6-2 or TRBV6-3 with TRBJ1-2; D uncertain. Between the trimmed V and J ends, which lost 6 bases and 1 base, there was a span of 12 bases. The germline V gene encodes CDR1 MNHEY and CDR2 SVGEGT. The CDR3 runs 14 residues. The CDR3 DNA reads TGTGCCAGCAGGGAGATGGGGATTAACTATGGCTACACCTTC. This encodes CASREMGINYGYTF.

The CDR3 loop reads CASSPSQGGLTEAFF. The CDR3 DNA reads as TGTGCCAGCTCACCATCGCAGGGGGGGCTTACTGAAGCTTTCTTT. V and J are TRBV18 and TRBJ1-1; TRBD1 matches 7 bases. Germline CDR1 and CDR2: KGHSH and LQKENI. The CDR3 spans 15 residues. The V and J ends lost 2 bases and 5 bases, in that order; junction bases with no gene match: 8.

This clonotype was seen only a few times. The rearrangement uses TRBV20-1 and TRBJ1-6; D gene unclear. CDR3 length: 13 residues. Looked up from germline, CDR1 is DFQATT and CDR2 is SNEGSKA (reference sequence). V was pared by 1 base and J by 9 bases, with 10 bases between. The DNA for the CDR3 is TGCAGTGCTAGAGTACAATGGGGTTCACCCCTCCACTTT. Its protein is CSARVQWGSPLHF.